These 4 T cell receptor beta chains originate from one sample sequenced in a study of blood T cell repertoires in COVID-19. Clones were sequenced by immunoSEQ multiplex PCR, and TCRdb holds only the in-frame ones, with some missing. Altogether approximately 90,000 clones are present, 75% to 90% being singletons, with the ten largest covering about a fifth. The specimen was peripheral blood. These receptors originate from an elderly woman with acute or convalescent COVID-19.

The rearrangement uses TRBV18 and TRBJ2-5; weak D call: TRBD1 (6 bases). This CDR3 spans 15 amino acids. V was pared by 2 bases and J by 5 bases, with 15 bases between. The V gene's germline CDR1 is KGHSH and CDR2 LQKENI. The CDR3, as DNA: TGTGCCAGCTCACCATTCGTGGGGGCCCAGGAGACCCAGTACTTC. Its translation is CASSPFVGAQETQYF. Filled out from reference TRBV18 and TRBJ2-5, the complete variable domain reads NAGVMQNPRHLVRRRGQEARLRCSPMKGHSHVYWYRQLPEEGLKFMVYLQKENIIDESGMPKERFSAEFPKEGPSILRIQQVVRGDSAAYFCASSPFVGAQETQYFGPGTRLLVL.

The chain carries TRBV3-1 (or the pseudogene TRBV3-2) and TRBJ2-1; 12 nucleotides align to TRBD2. Per germline, CDR1 LGHDT and CDR2 YNNKEL (reference sequence). The CDR3 runs 17 residues. With V trimmed by 4 bases and J by 1 base, 5 bases remained unmatched. The DNA for the CDR3 is TGTGCCAGCAGCCGTACTAGCGGGAGGCGGTCCTACAATGAGCAGTTCTTC. Translation: CASSRTSGRRSYNEQFF.

The rearrangement joins TRBV10-3 to TRBJ1-3; weak D call: TRBD1 (5 bases). The V end lost 4 bases, the J end lost 0 bases, and 10 bases lay between the germline ends. The CDR3 totals 15 residues. Germline loops: CDR1 ENHRY, CDR2 SYGVKD. CDR3 DNA sequence: TGTGCCATCAGTGGGGGCAGCCTCTCTGGAAACACCATATATTTT. Translating gives CAISGGSLSGNTIYF.

This clone has more than one count but fewer than ten. Distinct nucleotide sequences in the sample also encode this CDR3. The V gene is TRBV29-1, the J gene TRBJ2-5; 9 bases align to TRBD1. The V and J ends lost 6 bases and 5 bases, in that order; junction bases with no gene match: 4. The CDR3 has 12 residues. From germline, CDR1 is SQVTM and CDR2 ANQGSEA. The CDR3 loop is CSVNRGPETQYF. CDR3 coding DNA: TGCAGCGTCAACAGGGGGCCCGAGACCCAGTACTTC.